Shown below are 7 T cell receptor beta chains from a single sample sequenced in a study of shared clonotypes between healthy human individuals. The data were produced by immunoSEQ multiplex PCR, yet TCRdb's version contains in-frame clones alone and is incomplete. The sample lists around 2,100,000 clones; about 95% were seen once. CD8 cells regarded as naive lacked CD45RO, were positively chosen for CCR7, and omitted terminally differentiated effector memory CD45RA+ cells. The specimen sequenced was naive CD8+ T cells sorted from blood. The receptors were sampled from a man between 18 and 29 years old in good health.

This chain connects TRBV2 to TRBJ2-7, with D perhaps matching TRBD1 (6 bases). Deletions cut 5 bases from V and 2 bases from J, with 13 bases between. This CDR3 has 14 amino acids. The germline V gene has CDR1 SNHLY and CDR2 FYNNEI. The CDR3 DNA reads as TGTGCCAGCAGTCCTACGACAGGTCCCTACGAGCAGTACTTC. Encoded protein: CASSPTTGPYEQYF.

The V and J genes are TRBV30 and TRBJ1-1; D is ambiguous. CDR3 length: 13 amino acids. In germline, CDR1 is GTSNPN, CDR2 SVGIG (reference sequence). V dropped 1 base and J dropped 1 base, with 7 bases sitting between them. CDR3 in DNA: TGTGCCTGGAGTGGCAGTGGGAACACTGAAGCTTTCTTT. It is translated as CAWSGSGNTEAFF.

The V and J genes are TRBV27 and TRBJ2-7; possibly TRBD2 for D (6 bases). The germline gives CDR1 MNHEY, CDR2 SMNVEV (reference sequence). Trimming pared 6 bases from V and 0 bases from J, leaving 9 bases between. The CDR3 loop spans 13 amino acids. CDR3 protein: CASSGGNSYEQYF. Written as DNA, the CDR3 is TGTGCCAGCAGCGGAGGGAACTCCTACGAGCAGTACTTC.

The chain combines TRBV2 with TRBJ1-1, with a possible D match to TRBD1 (6 bases). V lost 2 bases, J lost 1 base, and 14 bases lay in between. The CDR3 covers 16 residues. The germline CDR1 and CDR2 sequences are SNHLY and FYNNEI. The CDR3 region is CASSEFSRDKNTEAFF. CDR3 nucleotide sequence: TGTGCCAGCAGTGAATTCTCCCGGGACAAGAACACTGAAGCTTTCTTT.

This sequence joins TRBV19 and TRBJ2-2, with a weak D call TRBD1 (6 bases). Germline CDR1 and CDR2: LNHDA and SQIVND (reference sequence). V lost 1 base and J 0 bases, leaving 9 bases between the germline ends. The CDR3 extends over 16 amino acids. CDR3 DNA sequence: TGTGCCAGTAGTATAGTCCCAGGGGCGAACACCGGGGAGCTGTTTTTT. Protein: CASSIVPGANTGELFF.

With regard to this clone: This sample also contains other DNA sequences that code for the same CDR3. The rearrangement links TRBV5-1 to TRBJ2-3, with 8 bases fitting TRBD1. Germline-derived CDR1 and CDR2 are SGHRS and YFSETQ. Trimming removed 0 bases from V and 3 bases from J; junction bases left unmatched: 0. The CDR3 runs 14 residues. CDR3 sequence reads: CASSLGTGTDTQYF. The CDR3 DNA reads as TGCGCCAGCAGCTTGGGGACAGGGACAGATACGCAGTATTTT.

In its sample, this clone was seen once. The V call is TRBV6-7, the J call TRBJ2-1; 8 positions match TRBD2. TRBV6-7 is sorted into the ORF group, with uncertain function. The CDR3 extends over 14 amino acids. With V trimmed by 4 bases and J by 9 bases, 8 bases remained unmatched. The CDR3 DNA reads TGTGCCAGCAGTTCCTGGCATAGCGGGGTTGAGCAGTTCTTC. It translates to CASSSWHSGVEQFF.